This T cell receptor beta chain was recorded in a study of identical twins. With template switching, a universal primer site was added, and the cDNA carried unique molecular identifiers. A single record per CDR3 protein comes from TCRdb applying MiXCR to the 5' RACE reads. The table lists about 660,000 distinct CDR3 sequences, more than 6.5% of them singletons. This clonotype has at least ten counts. These same data were also listed under a study on yellow fever vaccine responses in identical twins.

The sequenced sample was PBMCs. The TCR sequence derives from a woman younger than 35 in good health.

The CDR3 DNA reads TGCGCCAGCAGCTCTAACAGGGGAAGCACAGATACGCAGTATTTT. Protein product: CASSSNRGSTDTQYF. The V call is TRBV5-1, the J call TRBJ2-3, with 7 bases fitting TRBD1. Trimming took 3 bases from V and 0 from J; bases not matched to a gene: 4. Per germline, CDR1 SGHRS and CDR2 YFSETQ. The CDR3 contains 15 residues. Combining the CDR3 with reference TRBV5-1 and TRBJ2-3 gives the whole variable domain KAGVTQTPRYLIKTRGQQVTLSCSPISGHRSVSWYQQTPGQGLQFLFEYFSETQRNKGNFPGRFSGRQFSNSRSEMNVSTLELGDSALYLCASSSNRGSTDTQYFGPGTRLTVL.